A selection of T cell receptor beta chains follows, all from one sample in a study of cytomegalovirus exposure and HLA in healthy donors. Sequencing was performed with immunoSEQ multiplex PCR; in TCRdb, only in-frame clones are kept and a portion is missing. The table shows more than 130,000 clones, with 73% occurring only once. What was sequenced was PBMCs. The receptors shown here come from a human donor in good health. Each CDR3 is given with its conserved first and last residue. Each record gives: CDR3 protein, CDR3 DNA, J gene, D gene, clone size, V gene. A D gene is named only where the DNA matches it firmly. Rows may omit the clone size; those that give it use once, few, many or a size class.

CDR3aa: CASRKQGNTEAFF
CDR3nt: TGTGCCAGCAGAAAACAGGGGAACACTGAAGCTTTCTTT
j_gene: TRBJ1-1
d_gene: NA
abundance: NA
v_gene: TRBV28

CDR3aa: CASRRSGDFTDTQYF
CDR3nt: TGTGCCAGCAGGCGTAGCGGGGATTTCACAGATACGCAGTATTTT
j_gene: TRBJ2-3
d_gene: TRBD2
abundance: NA
v_gene: TRBV6-5

CDR3aa: CALGRQGDTGELFF
CDR3nt: TGTGCCCTCGGGAGACAGGGCGACACCGGGGAGCTGTTTTTT
j_gene: TRBJ2-2
d_gene: NA
abundance: NA
v_gene: TRBV2

CDR3aa: CASSLGLDTFTGELFF
CDR3nt: TGTGCCAGCAGCTTAGGGCTAGATACCTTCACCGGGGAGCTGTTTTTT
j_gene: TRBJ2-2
d_gene: NA
abundance: NA
v_gene: TRBV11-2

CDR3aa: CAWIIQGVDTEAFF
CDR3nt: TGTGCCTGGATCATACAGGGAGTCGACACTGAAGCTTTCTTT
j_gene: TRBJ1-1
d_gene: NA
abundance: few
v_gene: TRBV30

CDR3aa: CASSLRQGSLILYGYTF
CDR3nt: TGTGCCAGCAGTTTAAGGCAGGGGAGTCTTATCCTCTATGGCTACACCTTC
j_gene: TRBJ1-2
d_gene: NA
abundance: NA
v_gene: TRBV28

CDR3aa: CASSNRRDTRELFF
CDR3nt: TGTGCCAGCAGCAACCGTCGGGACACCAGGGAGCTGTTTTTT
j_gene: TRBJ2-2
d_gene: NA
abundance: NA
v_gene: TRBV27

CDR3aa: CSVEQGGYEQYF
CDR3nt: TGCAGCGTTGAACAGGGAGGGTACGAGCAGTACTTC
j_gene: TRBJ2-7
d_gene: TRBD2
abundance: NA
v_gene: TRBV29-1

CDR3aa: CASSPRTGFYNEQFF
CDR3nt: TGTGCCAGTAGCCCCCGGACAGGGTTCTACAATGAGCAGTTCTTC
j_gene: TRBJ2-1
d_gene: TRBD1
abundance: NA
v_gene: TRBV19

CDR3aa: CASRDRREYF
CDR3nt: TGTGCCAGTAGAGACCGTCGGGAGTATTTT
j_gene: TRBJ2-3
d_gene: NA
abundance: NA
v_gene: TRBV2

CDR3aa: CASSLGLDRYQETQYF
CDR3nt: TGCGCCAGCAGCCTGGGACTTGATCGGTACCAAGAGACCCAGTACTTC
j_gene: TRBJ2-5
d_gene: NA
abundance: NA
v_gene: TRBV5-1

CDR3aa: CASSLERGQGNEQFF
CDR3nt: TGCGCCAGCAGCTTGGAGAGGGGACAGGGCAATGAGCAGTTCTTC
j_gene: TRBJ2-1
d_gene: TRBD1
abundance: NA
v_gene: TRBV5-1

CDR3aa: CASSLVSDIQYF
CDR3nt: TGTGCCAGCAGCTTAGTTTCAGACATTCAGTACTTC
j_gene: TRBJ2-4
d_gene: NA
abundance: few
v_gene: TRBV7-9

CDR3aa: CASRTTGGGYNEQFF
CDR3nt: TGTGCCAGCAGAACTACAGGGGGCGGATACAATGAGCAGTTCTTC
j_gene: TRBJ2-1
d_gene: TRBD1
abundance: NA
v_gene: TRBV28